This record looks at one TCR beta chain sequence and its context. Its specificity is unknown. The data were obtained in a study of T cell responses to AZD1222 COVID-19 vaccine. Study-wide findings and caveats: Mostly white British, mostly female donors; authors suggested clonal diversity may be underestimated. Once two AZD1222 doses were given, Spike-specific TCR breadth and depth went up.

Data came from immunoSEQ multiplex PCR; TCRdb stores just in-frame clones and leaves some out. Here the sample spans 180,000 or so clones, 90% to 95% being singletons. This CDR3 spans 10 amino acids. Germline V gene data show CDR1 as MNHEY and CDR2 as SVGAGI. Trimming left V 2 bases short and J 6 bases short, with 2 bases between. The source is an adult in good health. The chain combines TRBV6-5 with TRBJ2-7, with no clear D. This sample comprised peripheral blood, obtained on day 0 of AZD1222 vaccination. The CDR3 DNA sequence: TGTGCCAGCAGTTACCCCGAGCAGTACTTC. This translates into CASSYPEQYF.